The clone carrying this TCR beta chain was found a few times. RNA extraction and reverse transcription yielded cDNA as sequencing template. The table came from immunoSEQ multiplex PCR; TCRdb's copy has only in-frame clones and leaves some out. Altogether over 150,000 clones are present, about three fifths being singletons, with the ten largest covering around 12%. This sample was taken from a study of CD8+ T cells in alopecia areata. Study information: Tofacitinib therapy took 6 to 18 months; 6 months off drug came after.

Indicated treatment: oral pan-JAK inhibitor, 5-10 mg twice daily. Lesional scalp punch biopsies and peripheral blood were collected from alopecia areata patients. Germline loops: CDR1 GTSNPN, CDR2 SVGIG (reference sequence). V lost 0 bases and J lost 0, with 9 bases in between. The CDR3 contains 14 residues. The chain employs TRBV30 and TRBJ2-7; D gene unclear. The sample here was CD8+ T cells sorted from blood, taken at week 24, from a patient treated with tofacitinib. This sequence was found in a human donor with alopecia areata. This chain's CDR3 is CAWSVGVGSYEQYF. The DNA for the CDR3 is TGTGCCTGGAGTGTTGGTGTGGGCTCCTACGAGCAGTACTTC.